This T cell receptor beta chain is drawn from a study of blood T cell repertoires in COVID-19. At the level of the study: Some COVID-19 samples were acute and others convalescent; all came from the United States, Italy and Spain. Sources were T cells, B-cell-depleted T cells, or PBMCs; the material itself was cDNA or gDNA.

The germline gives CDR1 LGHDT, CDR2 YNNKEL (reference sequence). Trimming cost V 1 base and J 6 bases; bases outside gene matches: 3. The CDR3 covers 13 residues. In the authors' methods: For nucleated cells, counts were estimated from reference gene primer amplification. Assay: immunoSEQ multiplex PCR; the TCRdb copy retains only in-frame clones and omits some. D and trimming were read from the DNA, whereas the V and J calls and clone size are those reported in that table. The table has 200,000 to 300,000 clones, 87% seen once; the top ten hold 1.5%. The rearrangement links TRBV3-1 (or the pseudogene TRBV3-2) to TRBJ2-7; 7 bases match TRBD2. Sequenced sample: peripheral blood. This clonotype was obtained from a woman aged 40 to 50 who had recovered from COVID-19. CDR3 DNA: TGTGCCAGCAGCCAAGTCGGGGGGATCGAGCAGTACTTC. Protein product: CASSQVGGIEQYF.